This TCR beta chain was observed in a study of shared clonotypes between healthy human individuals. Study results and limitations: Sharing across several donors was seen in roughly 5.2% of naive CD4 clonotypes.

There are 14 residues in the CDR3. The V segment lost 4 bases and the J segment 4 bases; nucleotides outside the gene matches: 6. CDR1 is SGHKS, CDR2 YYEKEE, per germline (reference sequence). Naivety among CD8 cells was defined by CD45RO negativity and positive CCR7 selection, thereby excluding terminally differentiated effector memory CD45RA+ cells. With respect to this clone: What it recognizes is unknown.

The genomic DNA of each subset was split evenly across several immunoSEQ plates. Using immunoSEQ multiplex PCR, the repertoire was profiled, and TCRdb retains in-frame clones only, with some absent. Here the sample spans about 680,000 clones, 90% to 95% being singletons. The clonotype was recovered from a man aged 30 to 39 in good health. This chain links TRBV5-5 with TRBJ2-7; 9 bases are shared with TRBD2. Sequences were obtained from naive CD8+ T cells sorted from blood. DNA of the CDR3: TGTGCCAGCAGCCACCCGGGACTAGCTTACGAGCAGTACTTC. The encoded protein is CASSHPGLAYEQYF.